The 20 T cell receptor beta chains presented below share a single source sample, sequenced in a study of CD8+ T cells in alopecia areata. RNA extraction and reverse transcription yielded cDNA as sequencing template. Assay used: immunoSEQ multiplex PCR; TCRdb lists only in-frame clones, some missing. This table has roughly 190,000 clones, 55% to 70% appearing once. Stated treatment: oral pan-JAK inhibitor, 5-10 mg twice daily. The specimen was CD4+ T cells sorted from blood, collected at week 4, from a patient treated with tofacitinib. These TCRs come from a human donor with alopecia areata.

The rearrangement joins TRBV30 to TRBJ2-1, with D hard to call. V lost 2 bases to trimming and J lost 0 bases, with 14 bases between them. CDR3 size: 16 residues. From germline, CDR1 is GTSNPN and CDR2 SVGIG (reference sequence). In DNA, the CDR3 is TGTGCCTGGAGTACAAGCCCCGGCAGCTCCTACAATGAGCAGTTCTTC. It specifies CAWSTSPGSSYNEQFF.

DNA of the CDR3: TGTGCCAGCAGCCAAGGACGATGGGTCGACCAAGAGACCCAGTACTTC. Translated: CASSQGRWVDQETQYF. The chain combines TRBV4-2 with TRBJ2-5, with unresolved D. The length of the CDR3 is 16 residues. V gave up 1 base and J gave up 0 bases, with 12 bases separating them. Germline CDR1 LGHNA, CDR2 YNFKEQ.

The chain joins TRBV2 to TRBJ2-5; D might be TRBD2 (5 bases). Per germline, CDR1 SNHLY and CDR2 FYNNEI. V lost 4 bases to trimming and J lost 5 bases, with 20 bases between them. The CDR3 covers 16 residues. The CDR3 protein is CASSAGWLAGSETQYF. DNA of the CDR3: TGTGCCAGCAGTGCGGGGTGGCTAGCCGGTTCCGAGACCCAGTACTTC.

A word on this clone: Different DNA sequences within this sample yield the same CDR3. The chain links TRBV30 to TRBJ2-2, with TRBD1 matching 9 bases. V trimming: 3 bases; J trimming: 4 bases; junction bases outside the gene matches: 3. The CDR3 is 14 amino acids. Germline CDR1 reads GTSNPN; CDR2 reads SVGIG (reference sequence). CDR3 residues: CAWRRQGGTGELFF. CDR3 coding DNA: TGTGCCTGGAGACGACAGGGGGGCACCGGGGAGCTGTTTTTT.

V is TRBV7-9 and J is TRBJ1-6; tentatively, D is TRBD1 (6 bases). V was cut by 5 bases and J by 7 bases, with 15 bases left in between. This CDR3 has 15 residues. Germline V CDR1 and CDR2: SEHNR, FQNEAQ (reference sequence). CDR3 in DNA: TGTGCCAGCAGCCGTCCACAGGGAAAAAATTCACCCCTCCACTTT. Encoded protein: CASSRPQGKNSPLHF.

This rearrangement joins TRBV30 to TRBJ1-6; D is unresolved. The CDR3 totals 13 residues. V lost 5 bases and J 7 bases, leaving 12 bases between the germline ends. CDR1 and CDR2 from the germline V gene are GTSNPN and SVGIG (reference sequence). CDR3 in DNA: TGTGCCTGGTCGAATTCTATAAATTCACCCCTCCACTTT. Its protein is CAWSNSINSPLHF.

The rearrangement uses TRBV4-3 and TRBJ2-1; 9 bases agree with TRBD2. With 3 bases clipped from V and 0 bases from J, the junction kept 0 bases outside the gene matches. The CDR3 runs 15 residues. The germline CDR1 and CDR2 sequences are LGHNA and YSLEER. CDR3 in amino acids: CASSQTSGSYNEQFF. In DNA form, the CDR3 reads TGCGCCAGCAGCCAGACTAGCGGCTCCTACAATGAGCAGTTCTTC.

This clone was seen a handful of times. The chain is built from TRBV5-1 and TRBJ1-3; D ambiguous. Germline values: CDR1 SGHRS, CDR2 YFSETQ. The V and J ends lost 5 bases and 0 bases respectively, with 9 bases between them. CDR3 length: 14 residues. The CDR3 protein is CASRALGSGNTIYF. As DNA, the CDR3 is TGCGCCAGCAGGGCCTTAGGCTCTGGAAACACCATATATTTT.

CDR3 in DNA: TGTGCCTGGGATGGGGGGGGTAGCACAGATACGCAGTATTTT. The encoded protein is CAWDGGGSTDTQYF. The chain employs TRBV30 and TRBJ2-3; TRBD2 aligns across 7 bases. The V gene end was trimmed by 5 bases and the J gene end by 0 bases; junction bases not matched to a gene: 5. The CDR3 is 14 residues long. Germline CDR1 GTSNPN, CDR2 SVGIG (reference sequence).

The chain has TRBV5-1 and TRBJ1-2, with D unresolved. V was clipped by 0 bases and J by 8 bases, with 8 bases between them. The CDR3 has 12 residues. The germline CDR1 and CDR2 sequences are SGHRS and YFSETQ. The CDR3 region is CASSLAGEGYTF. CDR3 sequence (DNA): TGCGCCAGCAGCTTGGCCGGTGAGGGCTACACCTTC.

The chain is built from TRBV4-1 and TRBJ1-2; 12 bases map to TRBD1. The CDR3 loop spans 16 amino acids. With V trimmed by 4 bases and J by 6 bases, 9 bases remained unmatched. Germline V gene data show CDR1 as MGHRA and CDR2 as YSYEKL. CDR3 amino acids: CASSRSGTGGADGYTF. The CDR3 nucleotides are TGCGCCAGCAGCCGAAGTGGGACAGGGGGCGCAGATGGCTACACCTTC.

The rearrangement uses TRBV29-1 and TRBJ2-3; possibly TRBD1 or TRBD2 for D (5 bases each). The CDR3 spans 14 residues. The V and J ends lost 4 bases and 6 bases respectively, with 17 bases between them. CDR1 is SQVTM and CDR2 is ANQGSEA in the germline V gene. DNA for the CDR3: TGCAGCGTTGGACAGCTTCTCAGGAGGGATACGCAGTATTTT. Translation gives CSVGQLLRRDTQYF.

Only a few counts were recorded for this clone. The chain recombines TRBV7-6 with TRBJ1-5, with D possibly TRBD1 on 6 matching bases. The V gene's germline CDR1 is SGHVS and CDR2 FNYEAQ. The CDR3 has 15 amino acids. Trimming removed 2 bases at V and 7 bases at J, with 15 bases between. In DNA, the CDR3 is TGTGCCAGCAGCTTAAAACCCAGGGGTGAGCAGCCCCAGCATTTT. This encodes CASSLKPRGEQPQHF.

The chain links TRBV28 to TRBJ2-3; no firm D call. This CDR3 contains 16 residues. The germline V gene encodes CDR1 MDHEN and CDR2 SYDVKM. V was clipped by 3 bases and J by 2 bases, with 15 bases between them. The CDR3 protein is CASSLFAVFNTDTQYF. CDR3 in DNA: TGTGCCAGCAGTTTGTTCGCAGTTTTTAACACAGATACGCAGTATTTT.

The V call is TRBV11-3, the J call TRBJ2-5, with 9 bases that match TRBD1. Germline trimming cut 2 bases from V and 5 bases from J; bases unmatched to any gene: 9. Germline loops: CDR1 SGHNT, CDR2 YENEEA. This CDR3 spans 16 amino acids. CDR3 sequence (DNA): TGTGCCAGCAGCTTATTCCCGGGACAGGGCTTGGAGACCCAGTACTTC. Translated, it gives CASSLFPGQGLETQYF.

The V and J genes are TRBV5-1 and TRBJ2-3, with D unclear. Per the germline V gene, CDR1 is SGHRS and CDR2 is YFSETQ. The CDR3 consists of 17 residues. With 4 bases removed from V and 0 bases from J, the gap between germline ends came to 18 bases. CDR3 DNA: TGCGCCAGCAGCCTAAATCCCACGGGTGGGAGCACAGATACGCAGTATTTT. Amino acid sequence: CASSLNPTGGSTDTQYF.

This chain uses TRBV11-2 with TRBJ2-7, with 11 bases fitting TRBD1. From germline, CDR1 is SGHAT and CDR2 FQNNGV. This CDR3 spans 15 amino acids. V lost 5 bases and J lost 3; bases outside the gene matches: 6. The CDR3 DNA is TGTGCCAGCAGCACGGACAGGGGGCGCAACTACGAGCAGTACTTC. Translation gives CASSTDRGRNYEQYF.

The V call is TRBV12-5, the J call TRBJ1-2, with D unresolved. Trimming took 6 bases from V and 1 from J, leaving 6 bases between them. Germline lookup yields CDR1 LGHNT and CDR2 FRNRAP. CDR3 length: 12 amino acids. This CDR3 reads CASGSNNYGYTF. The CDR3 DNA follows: TGTGCTAGTGGAAGCAATAACTATGGCTACACCTTC.

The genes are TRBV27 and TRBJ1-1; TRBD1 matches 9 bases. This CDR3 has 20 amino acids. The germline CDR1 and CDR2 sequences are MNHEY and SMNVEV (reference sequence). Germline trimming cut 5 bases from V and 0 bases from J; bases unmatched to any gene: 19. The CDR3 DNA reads TGTGCCAGCAGTCTCAGAGGGGACAGGGCCTGGTACGGTCTGAACACTGAAGCTTTCTTT. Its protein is CASSLRGDRAWYGLNTEAFF.

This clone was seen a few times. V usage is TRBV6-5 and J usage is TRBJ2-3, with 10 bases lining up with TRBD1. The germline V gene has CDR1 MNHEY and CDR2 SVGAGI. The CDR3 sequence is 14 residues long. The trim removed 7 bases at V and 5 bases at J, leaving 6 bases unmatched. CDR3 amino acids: CASTRDRGRDTQYF. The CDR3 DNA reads TGTGCCAGCACCCGAGACAGGGGGCGAGATACGCAGTATTTT.